The clone carrying this T cell receptor beta chain was counted a few times. No antigen is known for it. The entry originates in a study of post-analysis software for immune sequencing data. The trim removed 3 bases at V and 0 bases at J, leaving 7 bases unmatched. Germline V gene lookup returns CDR1 DFQATT and CDR2 SNEGSKA (reference sequence). The CDR3 consists of 16 residues. Regarding the study as a whole: A handful of TRBV segments were significantly more frequent in patients than in controls. TRBV5-6, TRBV5-1 and TRBV20-1 were among these segments.

Tagging with unique molecular identifiers was a feature of the TCR beta cDNA libraries. Using its own MiXCR run on the PCR reads, TCRdb lists one record per CDR3 protein. Of some 700,000 distinct CDR3 sequences listed, around 64% were seen once; the top ten hold approximately 11%. The receptor was isolated from a girl aged 2 to 9 with multiple sclerosis. The sequenced sample was blood. This chain links TRBV20-1 with TRBJ2-1, with 8 bases aligning to TRBD2. The CDR3 nucleotides are TGCAGTGCTAGTGGCGCGGGGGGTCACTCCTACAATGAGCAGTTCTTC. Encoded protein: CSASGAGGHSYNEQFF.